This T cell receptor beta chain is drawn from a study of blood T cells in healthy people across ages. V was cut by 3 bases and J by 4 bases, with 9 bases left in between. CDR3 length: 12 amino acids. In germline, CDR1 is DFQATT, CDR2 SNEGSKA (reference sequence). It was with a sample-barcoded 5' primer and a J-beta primer mix that a second PCR of roughly 6 to 11 cycles was run. TCRdb reanalysed the 5' RACE reads using MiXCR and keeps one entry per CDR3 protein. Here the sample spans about 1.8 million distinct CDR3 sequences, about 50% being singletons. The chain recombines TRBV20-1 with TRBJ1-2; maybe TRBD1 (5 bases). This sequence was found in a woman in her thirties or forties in good health. Sequencing used blood. The CDR3 nucleotides read TGCAGTGCTAGTACAGGTCCCTATGGCTACACCTTC. It codes for CSASTGPYGYTF.